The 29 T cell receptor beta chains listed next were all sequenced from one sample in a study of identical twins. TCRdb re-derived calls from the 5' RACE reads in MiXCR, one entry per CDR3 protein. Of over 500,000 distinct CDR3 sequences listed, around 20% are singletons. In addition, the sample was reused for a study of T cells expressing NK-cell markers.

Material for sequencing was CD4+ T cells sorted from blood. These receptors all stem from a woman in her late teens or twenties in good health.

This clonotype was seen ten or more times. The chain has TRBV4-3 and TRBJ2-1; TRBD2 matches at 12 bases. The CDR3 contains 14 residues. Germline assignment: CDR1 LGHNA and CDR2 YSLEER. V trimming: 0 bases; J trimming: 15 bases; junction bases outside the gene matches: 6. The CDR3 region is CASSQDTSGRLAFF. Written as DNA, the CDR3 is TGCGCCAGCAGCCAAGATACTAGCGGGAGGCTTGCGTTCTTC.

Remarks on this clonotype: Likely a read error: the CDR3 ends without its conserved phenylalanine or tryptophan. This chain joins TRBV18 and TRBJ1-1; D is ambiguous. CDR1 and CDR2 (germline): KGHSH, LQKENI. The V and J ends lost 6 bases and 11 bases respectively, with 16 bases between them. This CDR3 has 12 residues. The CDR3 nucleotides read TGTGCCAGCTCCCTCGGAAGGGTTGAGGCTTTCCTT. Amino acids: CASSLGRVEAFL.

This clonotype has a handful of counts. In DNA, the CDR3 is TGCAGTGCTACCCAGGACGTTCCTTATTCACCCCTCCACTTT. This encodes CSATQDVPYSPLHF. The chain joins TRBV20-1 to TRBJ1-6; D not resolved. Germline assignment: CDR1 DFQATT and CDR2 SNEGSKA (reference sequence). The CDR3 length is 14 residues. V shed 4 bases and J shed 8 bases, with 15 bases lying between them.

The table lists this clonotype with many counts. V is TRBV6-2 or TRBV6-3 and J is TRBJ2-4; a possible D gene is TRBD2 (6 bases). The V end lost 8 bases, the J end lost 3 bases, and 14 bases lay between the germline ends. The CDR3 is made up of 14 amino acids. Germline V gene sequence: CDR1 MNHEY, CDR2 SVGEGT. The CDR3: CASAGRFDKNIQYF. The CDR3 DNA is TGTGCCAGCGCGGGACGGTTCGACAAAAACATTCAGTACTTC.

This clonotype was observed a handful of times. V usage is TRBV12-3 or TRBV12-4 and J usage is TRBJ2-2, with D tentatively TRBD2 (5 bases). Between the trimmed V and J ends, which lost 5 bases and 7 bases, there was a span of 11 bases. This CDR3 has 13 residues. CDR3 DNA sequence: TGTGCCAGCAGTCCGGCAGGACTCGGGGAGCTGTTTTTT. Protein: CASSPAGLGELFF.

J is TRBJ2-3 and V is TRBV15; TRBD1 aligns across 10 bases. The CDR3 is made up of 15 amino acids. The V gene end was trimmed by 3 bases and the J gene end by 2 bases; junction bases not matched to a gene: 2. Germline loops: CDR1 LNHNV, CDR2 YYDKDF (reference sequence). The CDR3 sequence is CATSRGQGITDTQYF. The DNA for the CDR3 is TGTGCCACCAGCAGGGGACAGGGGATCACAGATACGCAGTATTTT. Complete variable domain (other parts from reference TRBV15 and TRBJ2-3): DAMVIQNPRYQVTQFGKPVTLSCSQTLNHNVMYWYQQKSSQAPKLLFHYYDKDFNNEADTPDNFQSRRPNTSFCFLDIRSPGLGDTAMYLCATSRGQGITDTQYFGPGTRLTVL.

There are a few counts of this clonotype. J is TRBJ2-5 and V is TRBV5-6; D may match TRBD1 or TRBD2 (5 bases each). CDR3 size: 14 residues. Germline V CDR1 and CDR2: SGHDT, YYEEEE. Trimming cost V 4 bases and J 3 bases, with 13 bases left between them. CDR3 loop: CASSEPGTEETQYF. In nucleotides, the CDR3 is TGTGCCAGCAGCGAGCCGGGGACCGAAGAGACCCAGTACTTC.

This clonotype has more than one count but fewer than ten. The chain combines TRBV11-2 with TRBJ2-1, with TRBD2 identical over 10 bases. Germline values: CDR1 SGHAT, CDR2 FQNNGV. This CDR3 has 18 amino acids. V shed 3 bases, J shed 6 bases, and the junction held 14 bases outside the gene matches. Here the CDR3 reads CASSFLRVAGGLGNEQFF. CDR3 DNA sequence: TGTGCCAGCAGCTTCCTTCGGGTAGCGGGGGGCTTAGGCAATGAGCAGTTCTTC. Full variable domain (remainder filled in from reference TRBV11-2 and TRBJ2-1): EAGVAQSPRYKIIEKRQSVAFWCNPISGHATLYWYQQILGQGPKLLIQFQNNGVVDDSQLPKDRFSAERLKGVDSTLKIQPAKLEDSAVYLCASSFLRVAGGLGNEQFFGPGTRLTVL.

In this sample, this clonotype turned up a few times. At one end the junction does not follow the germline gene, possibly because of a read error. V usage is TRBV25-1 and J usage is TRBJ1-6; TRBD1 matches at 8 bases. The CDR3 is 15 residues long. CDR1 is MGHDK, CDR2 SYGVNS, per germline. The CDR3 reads CASRHRGSYNSPLHF. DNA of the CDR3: TGTGCCAGCAGACACAGGGGGTCCTACAATTCACCCCTCCACTTT.

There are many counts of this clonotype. CDR3: CASSVTGGNDSPLHF. Written as DNA, the CDR3 is TGTGCCAGCAGCGTTACTGGGGGCAACGATTCACCCCTCCACTTT. V usage is TRBV3-1 and J usage is TRBJ1-6, with D tentatively TRBD1 (6 bases). In germline, CDR1 is LGHDT, CDR2 YNNKEL (reference sequence). The CDR3 totals 15 residues. V dropped 5 bases and J dropped 8 bases, with 16 bases sitting between them.

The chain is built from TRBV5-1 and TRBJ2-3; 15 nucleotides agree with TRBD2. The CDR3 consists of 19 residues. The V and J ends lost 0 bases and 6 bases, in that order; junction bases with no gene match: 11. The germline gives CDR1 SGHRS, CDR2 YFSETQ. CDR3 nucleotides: TGCGCCAGCAGCTTGGTGGGACTAGCGGGGGGCCACCCCACGGATACGCAGTATTTT. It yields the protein CASSLVGLAGGHPTDTQYF.

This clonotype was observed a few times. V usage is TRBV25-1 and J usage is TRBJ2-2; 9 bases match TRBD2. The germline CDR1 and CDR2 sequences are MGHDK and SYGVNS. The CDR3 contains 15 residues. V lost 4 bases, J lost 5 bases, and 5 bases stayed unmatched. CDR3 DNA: TGTGCCAGCAGTGCGTGGCGGGGGGGAACCGGGGAGCTGTTTTTT. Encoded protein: CASSAWRGGTGELFF.

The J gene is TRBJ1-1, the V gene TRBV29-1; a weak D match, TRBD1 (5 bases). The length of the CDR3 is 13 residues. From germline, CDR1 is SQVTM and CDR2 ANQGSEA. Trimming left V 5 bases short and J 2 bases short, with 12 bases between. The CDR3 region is CSVSGLLNTEAFF. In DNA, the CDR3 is TGCAGCGTTTCGGGACTGTTAAACACTGAAGCTTTCTTT.

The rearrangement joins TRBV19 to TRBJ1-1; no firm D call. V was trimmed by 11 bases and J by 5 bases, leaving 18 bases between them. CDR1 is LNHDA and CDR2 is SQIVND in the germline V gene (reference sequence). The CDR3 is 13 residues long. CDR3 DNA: TGTGCCTCGTGCGGCCGACGGGGAACTGAAGCTTTCTTT. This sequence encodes CASCGRRGTEAFF.

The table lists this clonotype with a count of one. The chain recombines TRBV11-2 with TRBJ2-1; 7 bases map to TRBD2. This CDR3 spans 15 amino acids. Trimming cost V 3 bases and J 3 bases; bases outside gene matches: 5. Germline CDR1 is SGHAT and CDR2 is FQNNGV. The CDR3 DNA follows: TGTGCCAGCAGCTTCGGCGGGAGTCACTACAATGAGCAGTTCTTC. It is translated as CASSFGGSHYNEQFF.

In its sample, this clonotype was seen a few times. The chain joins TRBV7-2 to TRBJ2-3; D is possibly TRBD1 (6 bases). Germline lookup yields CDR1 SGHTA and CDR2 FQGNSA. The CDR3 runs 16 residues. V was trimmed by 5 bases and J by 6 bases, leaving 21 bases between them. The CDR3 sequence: CASSHPRQGLSDTQYF. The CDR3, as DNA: TGTGCCAGCAGCCACCCCCGGCAGGGGCTTTCGGATACGCAGTATTTT. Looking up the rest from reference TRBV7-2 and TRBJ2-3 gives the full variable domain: GAGVSQSPSNKVTEKGKDVELRCDPISGHTALYWYRQSLGQGLEFLIYFQGNSAPDKSGLPSDRFSAERTGGSVSTLTIQRTQQEDSAVYLCASSHPRQGLSDTQYFGPGTRLTVL.

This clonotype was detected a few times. The CDR3: CASSSPAGTAANNEQFF. DNA of the CDR3: TGTGCCAGCAGCTCCCCGGCGGGGACAGCAGCTAACAATGAGCAGTTCTTC. The V and J genes are TRBV7-8 and TRBJ2-1, with a weak D call TRBD1 (7 bases). This CDR3 is 17 amino acids long. Germline CDR1 is SGHVS and CDR2 is FQNEAQ. Trimming left V 4 bases short and J 5 bases short, with 21 bases between.

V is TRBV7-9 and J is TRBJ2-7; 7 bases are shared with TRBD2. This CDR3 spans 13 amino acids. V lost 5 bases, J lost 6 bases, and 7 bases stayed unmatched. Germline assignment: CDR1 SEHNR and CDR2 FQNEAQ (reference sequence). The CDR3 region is CASSPSAGLEQYF. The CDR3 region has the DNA TGTGCCAGCAGCCCGTCAGCGGGGCTCGAGCAGTACTTC.

CDR3 sequence: CASEASGLDNEQFF. As DNA, the CDR3 is TGTGCCAGCGAGGCTAGCGGGCTGGACAATGAGCAGTTCTTC. The V call is TRBV3-1, the J call TRBJ2-1, with TRBD2 identical over 8 bases. After removal of 8 bases from V and 5 bases from J, the junction contained 8 bases not matched to a gene. Germline V gives CDR1 LGHDT, CDR2 YNNKEL (reference sequence). The CDR3 sequence is 14 residues long.

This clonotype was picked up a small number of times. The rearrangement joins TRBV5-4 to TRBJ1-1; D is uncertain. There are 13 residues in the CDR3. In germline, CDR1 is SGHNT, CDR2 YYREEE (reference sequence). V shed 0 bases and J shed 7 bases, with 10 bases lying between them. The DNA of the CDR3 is TGTGCCAGCAGCTTGGCCACCAAGGATGAAGCTTTCTTT. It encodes CASSLATKDEAFF.

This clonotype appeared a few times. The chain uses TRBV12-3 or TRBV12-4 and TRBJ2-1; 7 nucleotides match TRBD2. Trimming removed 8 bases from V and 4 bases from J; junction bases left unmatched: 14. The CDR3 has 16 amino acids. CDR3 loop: CASGPFSLAVYNEQFF. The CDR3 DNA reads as TGTGCCAGCGGTCCGTTCAGCCTAGCGGTTTACAATGAGCAGTTCTTC.

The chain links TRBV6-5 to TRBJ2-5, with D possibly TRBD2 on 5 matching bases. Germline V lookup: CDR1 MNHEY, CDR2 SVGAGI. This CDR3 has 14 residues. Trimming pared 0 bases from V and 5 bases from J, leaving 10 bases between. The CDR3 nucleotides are TGTGCCAGCAGTTACTCGAGGGTAGGCGAGACCCAGTACTTC. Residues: CASSYSRVGETQYF.

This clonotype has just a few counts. CDR3 DNA sequence: TGTGCCAGCAGCCCCAGTCACTACGAGCAGTACTTC. As protein: CASSPSHYEQYF. The chain has TRBV7-9 and TRBJ2-7; D uncertain. The CDR3 is 12 amino acids. CDR1 is SEHNR and CDR2 is FQNEAQ in the germline V gene (reference sequence). Trimming left V 5 bases short and J 3 bases short, with 8 bases between.

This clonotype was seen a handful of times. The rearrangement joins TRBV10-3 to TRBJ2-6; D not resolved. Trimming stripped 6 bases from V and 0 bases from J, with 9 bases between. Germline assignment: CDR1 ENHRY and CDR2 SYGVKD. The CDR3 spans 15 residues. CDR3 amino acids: CAIRDGSSGANVLTF. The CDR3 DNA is TGTGCCATCAGGGACGGAAGCTCTGGGGCCAACGTCCTGACTTTC.

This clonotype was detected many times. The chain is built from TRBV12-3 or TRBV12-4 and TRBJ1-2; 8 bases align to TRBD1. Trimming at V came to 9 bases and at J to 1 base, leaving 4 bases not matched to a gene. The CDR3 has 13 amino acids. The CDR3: CASLDRGNYGYTF. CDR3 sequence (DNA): TGTGCCAGTCTTGACAGGGGTAACTATGGCTACACCTTC.

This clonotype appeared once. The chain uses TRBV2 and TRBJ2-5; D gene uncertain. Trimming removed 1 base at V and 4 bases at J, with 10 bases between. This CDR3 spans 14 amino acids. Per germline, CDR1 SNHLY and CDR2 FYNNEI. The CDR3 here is CASSEEAVLETQYF. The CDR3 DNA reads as TGTGCCAGCAGTGAAGAGGCGGTTTTAGAGACCCAGTACTTC.

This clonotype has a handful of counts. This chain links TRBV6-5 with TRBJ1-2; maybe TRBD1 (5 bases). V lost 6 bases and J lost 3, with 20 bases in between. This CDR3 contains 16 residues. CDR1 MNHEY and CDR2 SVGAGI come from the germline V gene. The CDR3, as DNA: TGTGCCAGCAGCTATTTCTCATCAGGGCGCGACTATGGCTACACCTTC. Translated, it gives CASSYFSSGRDYGYTF.

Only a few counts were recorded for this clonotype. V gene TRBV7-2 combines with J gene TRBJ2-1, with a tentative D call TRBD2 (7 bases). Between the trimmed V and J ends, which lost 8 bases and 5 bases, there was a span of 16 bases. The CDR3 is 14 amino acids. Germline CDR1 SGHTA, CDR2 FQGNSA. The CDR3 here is CASCLGGGDNEQFF. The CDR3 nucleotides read TGTGCCAGCTGCCTGGGAGGGGGAGACAATGAGCAGTTCTTC.

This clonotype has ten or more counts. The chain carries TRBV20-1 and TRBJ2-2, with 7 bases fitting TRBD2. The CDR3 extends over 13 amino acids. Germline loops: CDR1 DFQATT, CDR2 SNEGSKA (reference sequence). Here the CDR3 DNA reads TGCTCCCTAGCGGCCCCGAACACCGGGGAGCTGTTTTTT. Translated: CSLAAPNTGELFF.